The 21 T cell receptor beta chains below come from one sample, sequenced in a study of OX40 agonist ivuxolimab in advanced cancers. Library preparation was by the immunoSEQ multiplex PCR assay. TCRdb mirrors the immuneACCESS table, restricted to in-frame sequences. Some clones are absent from its copies; in checked studies, under half trace to an unresolved V gene, and the reason for the others is unknown. Within this sample are roughly 66,000 clones, with 70% to 90% of them counted one time only. Roughly 1.3% of the sample is held by the ten biggest clonotypes. Sequencing was performed on CD4+ or CD8+ T cells sorted from blood, taken in a trial of the OX40 agonist ivuxolimab. The receptors come from an adult with an advanced solid tumor such as melanoma, head and neck, liver or kidney cancer.

The chain couples TRBV14 to TRBJ2-7; 15 nucleotides agree with TRBD2. Trimming cost V 3 bases and J 5 bases; bases outside gene matches: 11. Germline loops: CDR1 SGHDN, CDR2 FVKESK. The CDR3 covers 18 residues. The CDR3 DNA sequence: TGTGCCAGCAGCCACCTGAAGGGACTAGCGGGGGGATCGAACGAGCAGTACTTC. This sequence encodes CASSHLKGLAGGSNEQYF. The full variable domain, in which reference TRBV14 and TRBJ2-7 provide the parts outside the CDR3, is EAGVTQFPSHSVIEKGQTVTLRCDPISGHDNLYWYRRVMGKEIKFLLHFVKESKQDESGMPNNRFLAERTGGTYSTLKVQPAELEDSGVYFCASSHLKGLAGGSNEQYFGPGTRLTVT.

This chain connects TRBV28 to TRBJ1-3; D may be TRBD1 (6 bases). The ends were cut back, 5 bases at V and 0 bases at J, with 8 bases in the middle. The CDR3 runs to 14 residues. Germline CDR1 is MDHEN and CDR2 is SYDVKM. This chain's CDR3 is CASSDRLSGNTIYF. The CDR3 DNA follows: TGTGCCAGCAGTGACAGGCTCTCTGGAAACACCATATATTTT.

The chain carries TRBV4-3 and TRBJ1-5; TRBD1 is a possible D gene (5 bases). CDR1 is LGHNA, CDR2 YSLEER, per germline. The CDR3 contains 17 residues. V was pared by 4 bases and J by 1 base, with 17 bases between. CDR3: CASSLRFRGISNQPQHF. The CDR3 nucleotides read TGCGCCAGCAGCCTCCGCTTCCGGGGCATCAGCAATCAGCCCCAGCATTTT.

The chain employs TRBV10-3 and TRBJ2-5, with D tentatively TRBD1 or TRBD2 (6 bases each). The V end was cut by 3 bases, the J end by 2 bases, with 10 bases between. The CDR3 spans 14 residues. Germline CDR1 ENHRY, CDR2 SYGVKD. For the CDR3, the DNA is TGTGCCATCAGTGACAGGGGACTTCAAGAGACCCAGTACTTC. Its protein is CAISDRGLQETQYF.

The chain recombines TRBV29-1 with TRBJ1-1, with D possibly being TRBD1 (6 bases). V was clipped by 1 base and J by 7 bases, with 13 bases between them. The CDR3 extends over 13 amino acids. Looked up from germline, CDR1 is SQVTM and CDR2 is ANQGSEA. In DNA form, the CDR3 reads TGCAGCGTTGAAGGGGGGCAGGGGCGTGAAGCTTTCTTT. Encoded protein: CSVEGGQGREAFF.

The chain combines TRBV6-6 with TRBJ1-6; D not resolved. Germline assignment: CDR1 MNHNY and CDR2 SVGAGI (reference sequence). This CDR3 region has 14 residues. V lost 4 bases and J 7 bases, leaving 11 bases between the germline ends. The CDR3 sequence: CASSSDRRNSPLHF. Written as DNA, the CDR3 is TGTGCCAGCAGTTCGGACCGACGGAATTCACCCCTCCACTTT.

The chain is built from TRBV7-3 and TRBJ2-5, with 8 bases lining up with TRBD2. V was pared by 1 base and J by 4 bases, with 5 bases of the junction left unmatched. Germline CDR1 is SGHTA and CDR2 is FQGTGA. The CDR3 is made up of 15 amino acids. The CDR3 protein is CASSLNRGTRETQYF. The CDR3 coding sequence is TGTGCCAGCAGCTTAAATCGGGGGACTAGAGAGACCCAGTACTTC.

The chain links TRBV11-2 to TRBJ1-1, with TRBD1 as a possible D gene (5 bases). The germline V and J ends were trimmed by 3 bases and 2 bases, with 7 bases remaining between them. Germline CDR1 SGHAT, CDR2 FQNNGV. The CDR3 totals 13 residues. CDR3 region: CASSFGGNTEAFF. The CDR3, as DNA: TGTGCCAGCAGCTTCGGGGGTAACACTGAAGCTTTCTTT. Together with reference TRBV11-2 and TRBJ1-1, the CDR3 gives the full variable domain: EAGVAQSPRYKIIEKRQSVAFWCNPISGHATLYWYQQILGQGPKLLIQFQNNGVVDDSQLPKDRFSAERLKGVDSTLKIQPAKLEDSAVYLCASSFGGNTEAFFGQGTRLTVV.

A single count supports this clone. This chain links TRBV15 with TRBJ1-2; D remains ambiguous. Germline CDR1 reads LNHNV; CDR2 reads YYDKDF (reference sequence). The CDR3 consists of 13 residues. V lost 6 bases to trimming and J lost 8 bases, with 16 bases between them. CDR3 sequence: CATSLSSGKGYTF. CDR3 nucleotide sequence: TGTGCCACCAGTCTCTCCAGCGGCAAAGGCTACACCTTC.

This chain connects TRBV6-5 to TRBJ2-7; unclear D gene. Germline V gene lookup returns CDR1 MNHEY and CDR2 SVGAGI. This CDR3 contains 15 residues. V lost 5 bases and J lost 3, with 17 bases in between. The CDR3 sequence is CASSPRLGRGYEQYF. The CDR3 bases are TGTGCCAGCAGTCCTCGACTTGGACGCGGCTACGAGCAGTACTTC.

This chain joins TRBV6-1 and TRBJ1-1; D gene ambiguous. The CDR3 covers 13 residues. Deletions cut 0 bases from V and 10 bases from J, with 12 bases between. The germline V gene has CDR1 MNHNS and CDR2 SASEGT. In nucleotides, the CDR3 is TGTGCCAGCAGTGAAGCTTCGGAGACATCAGCTTTCTTT. Protein: CASSEASETSAFF.

This chain links TRBV4-3 with TRBJ1-2; D not resolved. V was trimmed by 1 base and J by 7 bases, leaving 19 bases between them. The CDR3 totals 16 residues. CDR1 is LGHNA and CDR2 is YSLEER in the germline V gene. The CDR3 DNA reads TGCGCCAGCAGCCAAGCCCTTTCCACCGCCTTGGTTGGCTACACCTTC. This gives the protein CASSQALSTALVGYTF.

This clone came up once. This sequence joins TRBV12-5 and TRBJ1-5; perhaps TRBD1 as D (6 bases). CDR1 is LGHNT and CDR2 is FRNRAP in the germline V gene. V was cut by 4 bases and J by 0 bases, with 16 bases left in between. The CDR3 contains 17 residues. CDR3 coding DNA: TGTGCTAGTGGTTGGACACTTGACAGGTATAGCAATCAGCCCCAGCATTTT. It codes for CASGWTLDRYSNQPQHF.

CDR3 coding DNA: TGTGCCAGCAGCTTACGTTCAGGGGGCTACACCGGGGAGCTGTTTTTT. Protein product: CASSLRSGGYTGELFF. The rearrangement links TRBV13 to TRBJ2-2; 8 bases fit TRBD1. With 2 bases clipped from V and 3 bases from J, the junction kept 5 bases outside the gene matches. There are 16 residues in the CDR3. Germline CDR1 PRHDT, CDR2 FYEKMQ (reference sequence). Based on the CDR3 plus reference TRBV13 and TRBJ2-2, the full variable domain is AAGVIQSPRHLIKEKRETATLKCYPIPRHDTVYWYQQGPGQDPQFLISFYEKMQSDKGSIPDRFSAQQFSDYHSELNMSSLELGDSALYFCASSLRSGGYTGELFFGEGSRLTVL.

The gene calls are TRBV11-2 and TRBJ1-1, with D perhaps TRBD1 (6 bases). This CDR3 has 16 residues. Trimming stripped 5 bases from V and 1 base from J, with 17 bases between. CDR1 SGHAT and CDR2 FQNNGV come from the germline V gene. The CDR3 DNA follows: TGTGCCAGCAGCCTGCCCCCCACAGGGAGGAACACTGAAGCTTTCTTT. It codes for CASSLPPTGRNTEAFF.

The rearrangement uses TRBV7-2 and TRBJ1-5; no firm D call. This CDR3 spans 19 amino acids. Looked up from germline, CDR1 is SGHTA and CDR2 is FQGNSA. Between the trimmed V and J ends, which lost 2 bases and 1 base, there was a span of 21 bases. The CDR3 is CASSLRAPLAVGSNQPQHF. DNA of the CDR3: TGTGCCAGCAGCTTACGAGCGCCCCTGGCAGTCGGCAGCAATCAGCCCCAGCATTTT.

The chain couples TRBV28 to TRBJ2-5; D unclear. With 6 bases removed from V and 3 bases from J, the gap between germline ends came to 8 bases. Germline CDR1 and CDR2: MDHEN and SYDVKM. The CDR3 sequence is 12 residues long. The CDR3 loop is CASREREETQYF. For the CDR3, the DNA is TGTGCCAGCAGGGAACGAGAAGAGACCCAGTACTTC.

This clone was counted a few times. The chain has TRBV19 and TRBJ1-5; 7 bases fit TRBD1. The V gene end was trimmed by 7 bases and the J gene end by 2 bases; junction bases not matched to a gene: 8. CDR1 and CDR2 (germline): LNHDA, SQIVND (reference sequence). This CDR3 has 15 residues. The CDR3 spells CASTTRGQGNQPQHF. CDR3 sequence (DNA): TGTGCCAGTACCACTAGGGGGCAGGGCAATCAGCCCCAGCATTTT.

As DNA, the CDR3 is TGTGCCAGCAGCCAAGATTTAACACGGCAGCAGTACTTC. Protein: CASSQDLTRQQYF. The rearrangement links TRBV4-2 to TRBJ2-7; D ambiguous. CDR3 length: 13 amino acids. Germline values: CDR1 LGHNA, CDR2 YNFKEQ. The V gene lost 0 bases and the J gene lost 8 bases, with 11 bases spanning the gap.

The rearrangement links TRBV5-1 to TRBJ2-3, with 7 bases identical to TRBD2. Per the germline V gene, CDR1 is SGHRS and CDR2 is YFSETQ. CDR3 length: 16 residues. After removal of 0 bases from V and 4 bases from J, the junction contained 8 bases not matched to a gene. CDR3 DNA sequence: TGCGCCAGCAGCTTGGTGCGCGGGAGCCAGGCAGATACGCAGTATTTT. Translation gives CASSLVRGSQADTQYF.

The chain is built from TRBV7-2 and TRBJ2-7; 16 bases are shared with TRBD2. J gave up 0 bases and V 4 bases, and 9 bases lay outside the gene matches. The V gene's germline CDR1 is SGHTA and CDR2 FQGNSA. The CDR3 contains 19 residues. CDR3 coding DNA: TGTGCCAGCAGCTCAAGACCGGGACTAGCGGGAGGGTTCTCCTACGAGCAGTACTTC. It codes for CASSSRPGLAGGFSYEQYF.